This T cell receptor beta chain was obtained from a study of regulatory and conventional T cells in RAG deficiency. General study points: Shannon entropy was markedly lower and Simpson indices higher in RAG-deficient patients than control T-cell subsets. In Omenn syndrome, Treg and Tconv repertoires overlapped >85%.

CDR3 length: 13 amino acids. Germline assignment: CDR1 SGHTA and CDR2 FQGTGA. J lost 2 bases, V lost 4 bases, and 0 bases had no gene match. The assay was immunoSEQ multiplex PCR, and TCRdb's table has in-frame clones only and misses some. This sample carries some 23,000 clones, roughly 93% of them seen once, and the ten largest clones take around 0.73%. Genomic DNA came from blood conventional CD4+ T cells gated CD25-low CD127-high. Concerning this clone: Its antigen is unidentified.

This same sample was also taken into another study, of regulatory T cells. That study adds: The primer mix had 52 TRBV and 13 TRBJ primers. In patients, unique TRB V-J pairs were restricted and V/J usage skewed, especially in Tregs.

This clonotype was obtained from a human donor in good health. Sequencing input: CD4+ T cells sorted from blood. The chain uses TRBV7-3 and TRBJ2-5; 8 bases match TRBD1. The CDR3 loop is CASSWTGQETQYF. For the CDR3, the DNA is TGTGCCAGCAGCTGGACAGGGCAAGAGACCCAGTACTTC.